This TCR beta chain originates from a study of OX40 agonist ivuxolimab in advanced cancers. On the study more broadly: Among those enrolled, mean age was around 55 years (range about 23 to 85) and over 70% were male. One hepatocellular carcinoma and two cutaneous melanoma patients partially responded.

The germline V gene encodes CDR1 LNHNV and CDR2 YYDKDF (reference sequence). V was clipped by 5 bases and J by 5 bases, with 12 bases between them. The CDR3 sequence is 13 residues long. Sampling times: baseline, cycle 4 day 1, cycle 7 day 1. Method: immunoSEQ multiplex PCR; TCRdb's copy keeps in-frame clones and lacks some. The sample shows about 53,000 clones, roughly 90% of them seen only once. This sample comprised CD4+ or CD8+ T cells sorted from blood, obtained in a trial of the OX40 agonist ivuxolimab. This chain links TRBV15 with TRBJ2-5, with D perhaps matching TRBD1 or TRBD2 (5 bases each). This receptor was identified in an adult with an advanced solid tumor such as melanoma, head and neck, liver or kidney cancer. The CDR3: CATSRGFRETQYF. CDR3 DNA: TGTGCCACCAGCCGGGGCTTTCGGGAGACCCAGTACTTC.